This T cell receptor (beta chain) was retrieved from a study of T cells after yellow fever vaccination. Notes on the study in general: Clones that expanded after primary vaccination mostly reappeared after the booster (roughly 97% CD4, approximately 89% CD8).

TCRdb redid the calling of the 5' RACE reads with MiXCR, one entry per CDR3 protein. This sample has around 300,000 distinct CDR3 sequences, with approximately 4% found just once. This clonotype was counted ten times or more. Its target is not known. The length of the CDR3 is 15 residues. The ends lost 2 bases at V and 6 bases at J; junction bases unmatched: 6. Per germline, CDR1 SGDLS and CDR2 YYNGEE. This sequence joins TRBV9 and TRBJ2-1; TRBD2 aligns across 9 bases. Source: PBMCs, taken 15 days after the yellow fever booster vaccination. This TCR was sampled from a man between 18 and 35 years old who received the YFV17D yellow fever vaccine. Written as DNA, the CDR3 is TGTGCCAGCAGCGTCGGAGCGGGGGGCTCCAATGAGCAGTTCTTC. This translates into CASSVGAGGSNEQFF.